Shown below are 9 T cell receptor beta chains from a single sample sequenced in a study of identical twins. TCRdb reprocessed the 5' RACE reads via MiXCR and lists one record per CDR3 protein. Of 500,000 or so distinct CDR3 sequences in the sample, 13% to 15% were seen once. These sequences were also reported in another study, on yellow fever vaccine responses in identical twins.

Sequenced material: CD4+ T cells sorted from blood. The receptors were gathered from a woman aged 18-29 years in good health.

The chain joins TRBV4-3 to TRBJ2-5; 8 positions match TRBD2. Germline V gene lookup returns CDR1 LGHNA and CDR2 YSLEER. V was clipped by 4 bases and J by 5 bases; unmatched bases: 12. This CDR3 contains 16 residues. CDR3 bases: TGCGCCAGCAGCCCTAACTTCGGGGGGGCAGGGGAGACCCAGTACTTC. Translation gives CASSPNFGGAGETQYF.

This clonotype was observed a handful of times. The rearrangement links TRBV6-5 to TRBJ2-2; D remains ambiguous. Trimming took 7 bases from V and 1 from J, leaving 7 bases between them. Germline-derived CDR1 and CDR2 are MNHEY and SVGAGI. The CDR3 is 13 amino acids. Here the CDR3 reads CASINGNTGELFF. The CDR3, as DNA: TGTGCCAGCATTAACGGGAACACCGGGGAGCTGTTTTTT.

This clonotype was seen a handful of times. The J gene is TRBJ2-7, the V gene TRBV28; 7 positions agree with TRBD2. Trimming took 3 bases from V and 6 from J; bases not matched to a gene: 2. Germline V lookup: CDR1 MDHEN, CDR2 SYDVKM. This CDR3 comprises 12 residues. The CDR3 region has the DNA TGTGCCAGCAGTTTGGGAGGGGCCGAGCAGTACTTC. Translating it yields CASSLGGAEQYF.

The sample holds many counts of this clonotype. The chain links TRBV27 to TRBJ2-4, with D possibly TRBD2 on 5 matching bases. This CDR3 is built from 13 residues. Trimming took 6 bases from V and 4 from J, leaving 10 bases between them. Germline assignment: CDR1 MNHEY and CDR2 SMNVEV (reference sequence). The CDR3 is CASSTSPKNIQYF. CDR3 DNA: TGTGCCAGCAGCACTAGTCCGAAAAACATTCAGTACTTC.

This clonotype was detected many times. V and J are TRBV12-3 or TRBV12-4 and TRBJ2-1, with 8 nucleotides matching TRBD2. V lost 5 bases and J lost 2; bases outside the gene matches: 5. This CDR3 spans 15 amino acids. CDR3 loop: CASSPPLAAYNEQFF. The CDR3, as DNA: TGTGCCAGCAGTCCCCCACTAGCGGCCTACAATGAGCAGTTCTTC.

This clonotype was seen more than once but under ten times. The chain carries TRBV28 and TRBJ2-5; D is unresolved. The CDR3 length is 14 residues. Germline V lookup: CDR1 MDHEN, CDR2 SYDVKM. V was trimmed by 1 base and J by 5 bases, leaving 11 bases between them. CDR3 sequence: CASSLSGPGETQYF. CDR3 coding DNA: TGTGCCAGCAGTTTATCGGGCCCTGGGGAGACCCAGTACTTC.

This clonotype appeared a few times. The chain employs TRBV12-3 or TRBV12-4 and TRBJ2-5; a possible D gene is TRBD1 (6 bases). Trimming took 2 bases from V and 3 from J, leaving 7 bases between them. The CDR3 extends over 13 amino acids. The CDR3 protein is CASSLRQEETQYF. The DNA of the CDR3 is TGTGCCAGCAGTTTAAGACAGGAAGAGACCCAGTACTTC.

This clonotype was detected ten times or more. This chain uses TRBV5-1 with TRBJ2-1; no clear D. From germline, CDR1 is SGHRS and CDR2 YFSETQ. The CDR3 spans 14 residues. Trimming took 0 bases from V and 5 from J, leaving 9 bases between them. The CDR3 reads CASSLVGFNNEQFF. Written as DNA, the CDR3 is TGCGCCAGCAGCTTGGTGGGGTTCAACAATGAGCAGTTCTTC.

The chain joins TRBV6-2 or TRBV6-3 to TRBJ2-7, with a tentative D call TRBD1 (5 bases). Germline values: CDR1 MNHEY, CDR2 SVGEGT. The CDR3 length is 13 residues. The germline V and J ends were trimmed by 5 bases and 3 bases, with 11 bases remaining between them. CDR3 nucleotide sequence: TGTGCCAGCAGTCGCCTAGGGGTCTACGAGCAGTACTTC. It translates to CASSRLGVYEQYF.